This TCR beta chain was found in a study of control samples from healthy donors and cancer patients. Trimming stripped 3 bases from V and 2 bases from J, with 14 bases between. CDR1 and CDR2 from the germline V gene are SEHNR and FQNEAQ (reference sequence). The CDR3 runs 15 residues. Clones were sequenced by immunoSEQ multiplex PCR, and TCRdb holds only the in-frame ones, with some missing. Of around 70,000 clones in the sample, around 80% are singletons; the top ten hold 15% to 18%. The rearrangement uses TRBV7-9 and TRBJ2-7; no firm D call. This receptor was obtained from a man aged 55 to 69 in good health. Specimen: blood. This chain's CDR3 is CASSFVLSSAYEQYF. The CDR3 DNA reads TGTGCCAGCAGCTTCGTGCTTAGCAGCGCCTACGAGCAGTACTTC. The variable domain in full, with the rest retrieved from reference TRBV7-9 and TRBJ2-7, is DTGVSQNPRHKITKRGQNVTFRCDPISEHNRLYWYRQTLGQGPEFLTYFQNEAQLEKSRLLSDRFSAERPKGSFSTLEIQRTEQGDSAMYLCASSFVLSSAYEQYFGPGTRLTVT.